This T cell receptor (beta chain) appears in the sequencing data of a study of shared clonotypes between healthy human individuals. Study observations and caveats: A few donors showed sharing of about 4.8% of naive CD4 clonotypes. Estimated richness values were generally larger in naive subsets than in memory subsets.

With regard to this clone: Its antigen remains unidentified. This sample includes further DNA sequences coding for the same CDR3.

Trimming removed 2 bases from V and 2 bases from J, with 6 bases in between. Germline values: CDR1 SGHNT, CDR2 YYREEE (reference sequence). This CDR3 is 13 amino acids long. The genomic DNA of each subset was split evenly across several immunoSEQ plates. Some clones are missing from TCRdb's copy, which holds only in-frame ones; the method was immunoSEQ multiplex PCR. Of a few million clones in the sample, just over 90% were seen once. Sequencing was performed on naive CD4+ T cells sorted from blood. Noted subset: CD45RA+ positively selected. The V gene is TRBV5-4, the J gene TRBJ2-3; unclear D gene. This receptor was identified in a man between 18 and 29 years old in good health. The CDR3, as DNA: TGTGCCAGCAGCTTCGGTTACACAGATACGCAGTATTTT. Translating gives CASSFGYTDTQYF. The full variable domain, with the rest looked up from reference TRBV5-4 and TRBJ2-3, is ETGVTQSPTHLIKTRGQQVTLRCSSQSGHNTVSWYQQALGQGPQFIFQYYREEENGRGNFPPRFSGLQFPNYSSELNVNALELDDSALYLCASSFGYTDTQYFGPGTRLTVL.